This T cell receptor (beta chain) comes out of a study of blood T cell repertoires in COVID-19. Study in general: Acute-phase and convalescent COVID-19 samples originated in the United States, Italy and Spain. T cells, B-cell-depleted T cells, or PBMCs provided the cDNA or gDNA that served as material.

Cohort assignment relied on participant-reported clinical history. Donors of Cohort 3 who recovered were those that had two negative PCRs, clearance, or symptom resolution. This CDR3 has 15 residues. Looked up from germline, CDR1 is WSHSY and CDR2 is SAAADI. The junction had 11 bases not matched to a gene; V was cut back by 5 bases and J by 7 bases. Assay: immunoSEQ multiplex PCR; the TCRdb copy retains only in-frame clones and omits some. The sample records 360,000 or so clones, more than 85% being singletons. Sequenced: PBMCs or T cells enriched from blood (not recorded which). The chain carries TRBV10-2 and TRBJ1-1; 9 nucleotides agree with TRBD1. This TCR came from a woman aged 25-40 years who had recovered from COVID-19. For the CDR3, the DNA is TGCGCCAGCAGTAACGTCTGGACAGGGGAATATGAAGCTTTCTTT. Its translation: CASSNVWTGEYEAFF.